These 21 T cell receptor delta chains originate from one sample sequenced in a study of γδ T cells in repeated Plasmodium falciparum infection. Vgamma9/Vdelta2+ and Vdelta2-negative gammadelta T cells were flow-sorted from PBMC for bulk sequencing. TCRdb re-identified clones in the multiplex PCR reads via CATT. The sample lists tens of thousands of delta-chain clones, around 1.7% occurring once. Source material: gamma-delta T cells from blood. The receptors come from a pool of human donors (malaria-infected and uninfected, not separated).

This clone was seen ten or more times. A single base is all that separates this from a far larger clone, so a read error is likely. Distinct nucleotide sequences in the sample also encode this CDR3. The chain combines TRDV2 with TRDJ3; 8 nucleotides agree with TRDD3. The J gene was not available in TCRdb and was assigned here by matching the DNA to germline segments. Germline V gives CDR1 GEAIGNYY, CDR2 EKD. There are 22 residues in the CDR3. The CDR3 region has the DNA TGTGCCTGTGACTCCGGCGCGTTTACTGGGGGCCCGAGCTCCTGGGACACCCGGCAGATGTTTTTC. This encodes CACDSGAFTGGPSSWDTRQMFF.

As regards this clone: TCRdb's protein, taken from a much larger clone, differs from this DNA's translation at residue 6, likely owing to a read error; the protein displayed comes from the DNA. The chain recombines TRDV1 with TRDJ1; possibly TRDD2 for D (5 bases). The CDR3 consists of 12 residues. V lost 8 bases to trimming and J lost 5 bases, with 12 bases between them. The germline CDR1 and CDR2 sequences are TSWWSYY and QGS. The CDR3 region is CALFSCRDKLIF. CDR3 sequence (DNA): TGTGCTCTTTTTTCCTGCCGGGATAAACTCATCTTT.

This clone was counted between two and nine times. The protein given by TCRdb reflects a much larger clone and differs at residue 16 from this DNA's translation, likely from a read error; the protein shown is the DNA's translation. The chain couples TRDV1 to TRDJ1; TRDD3 matches 8 bases. The CDR3 contains 25 residues. From germline, CDR1 is TSWWSYY and CDR2 QGS. V dropped 1 base and J dropped 1; count of bases not matched to a gene: 32. CDR3 in amino acids: CALGEQGNPTNKVWGTRWPTDKLIF. The CDR3 nucleotides are TGTGCTCTTGGGGAACAGGGCAATCCTACGAACAAAGTCTGGGGGACACGATGGCCCACCGATAAACTCATCTTT.

This clone was seen only a few times. This likely came from a read error, as a far larger clone is one base away. The sample has other DNA sequences that encode this CDR3 too. This chain joins TRDV1 and TRDJ1; possibly TRDD2 for D (6 bases). There are 14 residues in the CDR3. Germline V gives CDR1 TSWWSYY, CDR2 QGS. The CDR3 loop reads CALGDSFRPDKLIF. The CDR3 region has the DNA TGTGCTCTTGGGGACTCCTTCCGACCTGATAAGCTCATCTTT.

This clone was detected ten times or more. A far larger clone is one nucleotide away, so this likely arose from a read error. Other DNA sequences in this specimen translate into the identical CDR3. This chain uses TRDV1 with TRDJ1; maybe TRDD3 (5 bases). Germline CDR1 TSWWSYY, CDR2 QGS. This CDR3 comprises 14 residues. The CDR3 DNA reads as TGTGCCCTTGGGGAACCGGATCCTTTGCTGAAACTCATCTTT. As protein: CALGEPDPLLKLIF.

This clone was recorded at least ten times. The TCRdb protein comes from a much larger clone and disagrees with this DNA's translation at residue 16, likely due to a read error; the protein given here is derived from the DNA. The chain links TRDV1 to TRDJ1; TRDD3 matches 10 bases. The CDR3 length is 18 residues. The germline V gene has CDR1 TSWWSYY and CDR2 QGS. CDR3 DNA: TGTGCTCTTGGGGAAAAAATTGGGGGATACAAGTACACCGATAAACCCATCTTT. Its translation: CALGEKIGGYKYTDKPIF.

Remarks on this clone: This DNA's translation and the protein TCRdb lists, from a much larger clone, do not match at residue 16, likely due to a read error; the protein shown is translated from the DNA. The chain carries TRDV1 and TRDJ1; D possibly uses TRDD2 or TRDD3 (6 bases each). The CDR3 totals 21 residues. V was pared by 5 bases and J by 3 bases, with 34 bases between. Germline CDR1 reads TSWWSYY; CDR2 reads QGS. The CDR3 loop is CALGKGSYGGVRLGYADKLIF. The CDR3, as DNA: TGTGCTCTTGGGAAAGGCTCCTACGGGGGAGTACGATTAGGGTACGCCGATAAACTCATCTTT.

To note about this clone: It is likely a read error: a sequence one base away is far more abundant. Different DNA sequences within this sample yield the same CDR3. J is TRDJ1 and V is TRDV3, with 9 bases lining up with TRDD3. This CDR3 has 19 residues. The V gene's germline CDR1 is TVYSNPD and CDR2 GDNSRS (reference sequence). V shed 4 bases, J shed 2 bases, and the junction held 23 bases outside the gene matches. The chain's CDR3 is CASILPRRWGIISTDKLIF. The CDR3, as DNA: TGTGCCTCTATCCTTCCCAGAAGGTGGGGGATAATCAGTACCGATAAACTCATCTTT.

This clone has a handful of counts. The protein TCRdb lists belongs to a much larger clone and differs from this DNA's translation at residue 13, which points to a read error; the protein shown is made from the DNA. The rearrangement uses TRDV3 and TRDJ1, with TRDD3 matching over 8 bases. V lost 4 bases, J lost 0 bases, and 25 bases stayed unmatched. This CDR3 contains 20 residues. Germline assignment: CDR1 TVYSNPD and CDR2 GDNSRS (reference sequence). CDR3 in amino acids: CASTYPSPFWGTTYTDKLIF. The DNA of the CDR3 is TGTGCCTCTACCTATCCGAGCCCCTTCTGGGGGACAACGTACACCGATAAACTCATCTTT. Combining the CDR3 with reference TRDV3 and TRDJ1 gives the whole variable domain CDKVTQSSPDQTVASGSEVVLLCTYDTVYSNPDLFWYRIRPDYSFQFVFYGDNSRSEGADFTQGRFSVKHILTQKAFHLVISPVRTEDSATYYCASTYPSPFWGTTYTDKLIFGKGTRVTVEP.

As to this clone: A read error likely explains this, since a far larger clone differs by one base. Other DNA sequences within the sample encode an identical CDR3. J is TRDJ1 and V is TRDV1, with 10 bases fitting TRDD3. Germline V lookup: CDR1 TSWWSYY, CDR2 QGS. The CDR3 runs 21 residues. Losses at the gene ends were 2 bases for V and 4 bases for J; bases not matched to a gene: 22. The CDR3 here is CALGEIRSYRYWGIPYDKLIF. The DNA of the CDR3 is TGTGCTCTTGGGGAAATTAGGTCCTACCGATACTGGGGGATCCCCTACGATAAACTCATCTTT.

This clone has at least ten counts. This sequence joins TRDV1 and TRDJ1; D ambiguous. The germline V gene has CDR1 TSWWSYY and CDR2 QGS. Trimming took 2 bases from V and 1 from J, leaving 14 bases between them. CDR3 length equals 16 residues. This chain's CDR3 is CALGECFGYATDKLIF. DNA of the CDR3: TGTGCTCTTGGGGAATGTTTTGGGTACGCCACCGATAAACTCATCTTT.

This clone was picked up many times. A far larger clone is one base from this, pointing to a likely read error. The sample contains more than one DNA sequence encoding this CDR3. The chain's CDR3 is CALGEPLRTGGSGGKLIF. CDR3 coding DNA: TGTGCCCTTGGGGAGCCACTACGTACTGGGGGATCGGGCGGTAAACTCATCTTT. The chain couples TRDV1 to TRDJ1, with 10 bases identical to TRDD3. Germline CDR1 reads TSWWSYY; CDR2 reads QGS. The CDR3 has 18 amino acids.

Remarks on this clone: The protein that TCRdb holds for this DNA derives from a much larger clone and differs from the translated DNA at residue 5, which likely indicates a read error; the protein shown here is translated from the DNA. The chain recombines TRDV1 with TRDJ1; 12 bases map to TRDD3. Germline CDR1 and CDR2: TSWWSYY and QGS. The CDR3 extends over 21 amino acids. Losses at the gene ends were 4 bases for V and 5 bases for J; bases not matched to a gene: 23. The CDR3 region has the DNA TGTGCTCTTGGGGGATTCACGGCGGTACTGGGGGATACTGTCGTCATGGATAAACTCATCTTT. Protein product: CALGGFTAVLGDTVVMDKLIF.

This clone has a handful of counts. This likely stems from a read error, as it lies one base from a far larger clone. Other DNA sequences in this sample translate to the same CDR3. This chain uses TRDV2 with TRDJ3, with 9 nucleotides matching TRDD3. The J gene, missing from TCRdb, was assigned here through DNA to germline matching. The CDR3 spans 21 residues. V shed 0 bases and J 2 bases; nucleotides not matched to a gene: 13. Germline CDR1 GEAIGNYY, CDR2 EKD. CDR3 bases: TGTGCCTGTGACACCGGCGGGCTACTGGGGGACCGCGCCTGGGACACCCGACAGATGTTTTTC. The encoded protein is CACDTGGLLGDRAWDTRQMFF.

About this clone itself: This is likely an artifact of a read error, given a far larger clone one base away. Other DNA sequences in this sample translate to the same CDR3. J is TRDJ1 and V is TRDV1; D is unclear. This CDR3 region has 22 residues. V lost 2 bases and J lost 2, with 33 bases in between. Germline loops: CDR1 TSWWSYY, CDR2 QGS. The CDR3 coding sequence is TGTGCTCTTGGGGAATCCTCTTCTTATCGATCGCTTATGGGTCCCCCTACCGATAAACTCATCTTT. It is translated as CALGESSSYRSLMGPPTDKLIF.

With regard to this clone: A read error likely explains why the TCRdb protein, taken from a much larger clone, differs from this DNA's translation at residue 13; the protein shown is translated from the DNA. The chain joins TRDV1 to TRDJ1; D is possibly TRDD2 or TRDD3 (5 bases each). The CDR3 spans 24 residues. CDR1 TSWWSYY and CDR2 QGS come from the germline V gene. Trimming shortened V by 2 bases and J by 0 bases, and 37 bases separated the two germline ends. The CDR3 reads CALGENQLFWATRGFLSYTDKLIF. The DNA of the CDR3 is TGTGCTCTTGGGGAAAACCAACTTTTTTGGGCTACCCGGGGGTTCCTGTCGTACACCGATAAACTCATCTTT.

This clone was seen at least ten times. This DNA's translation and the protein TCRdb lists, from a much larger clone, do not match at residue 12, likely due to a read error; the protein shown is translated from the DNA. The gene calls are TRDV1 and TRDJ1, with 11 nucleotides matching TRDD3. The CDR3 sequence is 19 residues long. Germline V gene sequence: CDR1 TSWWSYY, CDR2 QGS. V was clipped by 0 bases and J by 0 bases; unmatched bases: 9. The CDR3 sequence: CALGELGWGIPPYTDKLIF. The CDR3 DNA follows: TGTGCTCTTGGGGAACTAGGCTGGGGGATACCCCCATACACCGATAAACTCATCTTT.

On this clone: This likely came from a read error, as a far larger clone is one base away. The sample has other DNA sequences that encode this CDR3 too. The chain uses TRDV1 and TRDJ1; D is unresolved. This CDR3 contains 18 residues. The germline V gene encodes CDR1 TSWWSYY and CDR2 QGS. CDR3 loop: CALGERLSQKTYTDKLIF. CDR3 nucleotides: TGTGCTCTTGGGGAACGGCTTTCCCAGAAAACGTACACTGATAAACTCATCTTT.

This clone was observed many times. A far larger clone is just one base off, so this is likely a read error. Other DNA sequences within the sample encode an identical CDR3. The chain combines TRDV2 with TRDJ1, with D unresolved. V was shortened by 0 bases and J by 0 bases, with 16 bases between the two germline ends. The CDR3 consists of 17 residues. Germline CDR1 reads GEAIGNYY; CDR2 reads EKD. DNA of the CDR3: TGTGCCTGTGACACCGGTTTTGGAGGACCGTACACCGATAAACTCATCTTT. Translation: CACDTGFGGPYTDKLIF.

This clone was counted only a few times. This sequence is one base from a far larger clone and is likely a read error. The same CDR3 arises from other DNA sequences in this sample as well. The chain is built from TRDV1 and TRDJ1, with TRDD3 matching over 8 bases. The germline CDR1 and CDR2 sequences are TSWWSYY and QGS. The length of the CDR3 is 21 residues. After removal of 1 base from V and 2 bases from J, the junction contained 21 bases not matched to a gene. The CDR3 DNA reads as TGTGCTCTTGGGGAACAGGCTTTCAATTGGCTGCTAGGGGATACAACCGATAAACTCATCTTT. Amino acids: CALGEQAFNWLLGDTTDKLIF.

This clone was detected a few times. TCRdb's entry gives the protein of a much larger clone, which mismatches this DNA's translation at residue 8, likely from a read error; the protein reported here is translated from the DNA. This sequence joins TRDV1 and TRDJ1; the D call may be TRDD1 or TRDD3 (5 bases each). In germline, CDR1 is TSWWSYY, CDR2 QGS. This CDR3 has 18 amino acids. V dropped 5 bases and J dropped 0 bases, with 22 bases sitting between them. CDR3 region: CALGKISRGWRYTDKLIF. In DNA form, the CDR3 reads TGTGCTCTTGGGAAAATAAGTAGGGGGTGGCGGTACACCGATAAACTCATCTTT.